Below are 21 T cell receptor beta chains sequenced from a single sample in a study of blood T cell repertoires in COVID-19. Sequenced by immunoSEQ multiplex PCR; TCRdb stores in-frame clones only, minus some. The repertoire holds roughly 300,000 clones, with approximately 83% as singletons. The specimen was peripheral blood. These receptors were collected from a woman between 50 and 59 years old who had recovered from COVID-19.

The chain links TRBV6-5 to TRBJ1-1; D possibly corresponds to TRBD1 (6 bases). Germline V gene sequence: CDR1 MNHEY, CDR2 SVGAGI. Trimming cost V 6 bases and J 10 bases, with 12 bases left between them. CDR3 length: 11 amino acids. The CDR3 coding sequence is TGTGCCAGCAGAAGACAGGAGCGAGCTTTCTTT. This translates into CASRRQERAFF.

The V and J genes are TRBV19 and TRBJ1-4; D remains unclear. V was cut by 6 bases and J by 3 bases, with 14 bases left in between. CDR3 length: 15 amino acids. Germline loops: CDR1 LNHDA, CDR2 SQIVND (reference sequence). The CDR3 DNA reads as TGTGCCAGTAGAGTTGGTACCCCGGCTAATGAAAAACTGTTTTTT. This translates into CASRVGTPANEKLFF.

The rearrangement uses TRBV28 and TRBJ1-2; 10 bases line up with TRBD1. CDR1 is MDHEN and CDR2 is SYDVKM in the germline V gene. The junction had 3 bases not matched to a gene; V was cut back by 3 bases and J by 2 bases. The CDR3 loop spans 15 amino acids. DNA for the CDR3: TGTGCCAGCAGTTTGTGGACAGGGGGGAACTATGGCTACACCTTC. Translation: CASSLWTGGNYGYTF.

The chain carries TRBV29-1 and TRBJ2-2, with TRBD1 identical over 9 bases. The CDR3 consists of 12 residues. Germline loops: CDR1 SQVTM, CDR2 ANQGSEA. V lost 7 bases and J lost 6; bases outside the gene matches: 3. The CDR3 coding sequence is TGCAGCGCGACAGGGGGATCCGGGGAGCTGTTTTTT. As protein: CSATGGSGELFF.

This chain joins TRBV6-5 and TRBJ1-4; 8 bases line up with TRBD1. The length of the CDR3 is 15 residues. Looked up from germline, CDR1 is MNHEY and CDR2 is SVGAGI. The V gene end was trimmed by 0 bases and the J gene end by 7 bases; junction bases not matched to a gene: 4. The CDR3 DNA reads TGTGCCAGCAGTTACTCCGGGACAGGTTTTGAAAAACTGTTTTTT. The encoded protein is CASSYSGTGFEKLFF.

In this sample, this clone turned up once. The chain is built from TRBV12-5 and TRBJ2-7; D not certain. Germline lookup yields CDR1 LGHNT and CDR2 FRNRAP. The CDR3 extends over 12 amino acids. The V end lost 3 bases, the J end lost 7 bases, and 10 bases lay between the germline ends. The CDR3 DNA is TGTGCTAGTGGTTTTGGTACATGGGAGCAGTACTTC. Amino acid sequence: CASGFGTWEQYF.

This clone was seen only a few times. This chain uses TRBV7-2 with TRBJ1-5; D gene ambiguous. Per germline, CDR1 SGHTA and CDR2 FQGNSA. This CDR3 spans 13 amino acids. With 6 bases removed from V and 5 bases from J, the gap between germline ends came to 11 bases. Here the CDR3 reads CASSQIYDQPQHF. CDR3 in DNA: TGTGCCAGCAGTCAAATCTATGATCAGCCCCAGCATTTT. Full variable domain (outside the CDR3, taken from reference TRBV7-2 and TRBJ1-5): GAGVSQSPSNKVTEKGKDVELRCDPISGHTALYWYRQSLGQGLEFLIYFQGNSAPDKSGLPSDRFSAERTGGSVSTLTIQRTQQEDSAVYLCASSQIYDQPQHFGDGTRLSIL.

The chain recombines TRBV29-1 with TRBJ2-2, with 10 bases aligning to TRBD1. The V gene end was trimmed by 5 bases and the J gene end by 4 bases; junction bases not matched to a gene: 1. Germline-derived CDR1 and CDR2 are SQVTM and ANQGSEA. CDR3 length: 13 amino acids. This CDR3 is CSVRTGGTGELFF. In nucleotides, the CDR3 is TGCAGCGTTCGGACAGGGGGCACCGGGGAGCTGTTTTTT.

Turning to this clone: In the same sample, other DNA sequences code for this CDR3. This chain links TRBV5-1 with TRBJ2-5; 10 nucleotides align to TRBD2. The length of the CDR3 is 15 residues. The trim removed 1 base at V and 5 bases at J, leaving 5 bases unmatched. Germline assignment: CDR1 SGHRS and CDR2 YFSETQ. CDR3 loop: CASSLQRGGGETQYF. The CDR3 bases are TGCGCCAGCAGCTTGCAGCGGGGGGGCGGGGAGACCCAGTACTTC.

This clone was recorded a few times. The chain is built from TRBV10-3 and TRBJ2-2; D perhaps matches TRBD1 (6 bases). The germline V gene has CDR1 ENHRY and CDR2 SYGVKD. This CDR3 is 15 amino acids long. Trimming shortened V by 4 bases and J by 4 bases, and 13 bases separated the two germline ends. This chain's CDR3 is CAISGADSLTGELFF. Here the CDR3 DNA reads TGTGCCATCAGTGGCGCGGACAGTCTCACCGGGGAGCTGTTTTTT.

This clone was observed a few times. The chain joins TRBV27 to TRBJ1-2; D is undetermined. This CDR3 spans 14 amino acids. Germline CDR1 MNHEY, CDR2 SMNVEV (reference sequence). V dropped 5 bases and J dropped 1 base, with 11 bases sitting between them. CDR3 sequence reads: CASSRNGDNYGYTF. CDR3 sequence (DNA): TGTGCCAGCAGTAGAAACGGGGATAACTATGGCTACACCTTC.

This clone was counted ten times or more. The chain links TRBV27 to TRBJ1-1, with D tentatively TRBD1 (5 bases). The CDR3 is 16 amino acids. Trimming removed 2 bases at V and 5 bases at J, with 18 bases between. Germline V CDR1 and CDR2: MNHEY, SMNVEV (reference sequence). This CDR3 reads CASSLGGAFGGTEAFF. The CDR3 DNA reads TGTGCCAGCAGTTTAGGAGGGGCTTTCGGGGGTACTGAAGCTTTCTTT.

The table lists this clone with a count of one. Written as DNA, the CDR3 is TGTGCCACCAGCAGAGATCTAGGCTACGAGCAGTACTTC. Encoded protein: CATSRDLGYEQYF. This sequence joins TRBV15 and TRBJ2-7; D remains unclear. Germline V gene data show CDR1 as LNHNV and CDR2 as YYDKDF (reference sequence). The CDR3 runs to 13 residues. Between the trimmed V and J ends, which lost 0 bases and 3 bases, there was a span of 6 bases.

The rearrangement joins TRBV9 to TRBJ1-1; 7 bases align to TRBD1. Germline CDR1 is SGDLS and CDR2 is YYNGEE. With V trimmed by 3 bases and J by 0 bases, 14 bases remained unmatched. CDR3 length equals 18 residues. In nucleotides, the CDR3 is TGTGCCAGCAGCGCCCGTCCGGGACAGCGTTTCATGAACACTGAAGCTTTCTTT. This gives the protein CASSARPGQRFMNTEAFF.

The chain joins TRBV5-4 to TRBJ1-1; D might be TRBD1 (6 bases). With 3 bases removed from V and 1 base from J, the gap between germline ends came to 19 bases. CDR1 is SGHNT, CDR2 YYREEE, per germline (reference sequence). This CDR3 spans 17 amino acids. CDR3 amino acids: CASSWFTGSSRNTEAFF. The CDR3 DNA follows: TGTGCCAGCAGCTGGTTCACAGGGTCGTCCCGGAACACTGAAGCTTTCTTT.

This clone was seen only once. The J gene is TRBJ1-4, the V gene TRBV12-3 or TRBV12-4; no clear D. CDR3 length: 13 amino acids. V shed 2 bases and J shed 5 bases, with 6 bases lying between them. CDR3 amino acids: CASSLMLNEKLFF. The CDR3 DNA sequence: TGTGCCAGCAGTTTAATGTTAAATGAAAAACTGTTTTTT.

This clone appeared a few times. The chain couples TRBV6-4 to TRBJ2-4; maybe TRBD2 (5 bases). The CDR3 contains 14 residues. CDR1 and CDR2 from the germline V gene are MRHNA and SNTAGT. The V gene lost 2 bases and the J gene lost 7 bases, with 12 bases spanning the gap. CDR3 loop: CASSDMPGGNIQYF. The CDR3 coding sequence is TGTGCCAGCAGTGACATGCCTGGCGGGAACATTCAGTACTTC.

This clone was recorded a few times. The chain combines TRBV3-1 (or the pseudogene TRBV3-2) with TRBJ1-4; 7 bases align to TRBD1. Unmatched junction bases numbered 2, after V lost 4 bases and J lost 3 bases. The CDR3 is 14 amino acids. Germline V gene lookup returns CDR1 LGHDT and CDR2 YNNKEL (reference sequence). CDR3 in amino acids: CASSPGGPNEKLFF. CDR3 sequence (DNA): TGTGCCAGCAGCCCAGGGGGGCCTAATGAAAAACTGTTTTTT.

V and J are TRBV27 and TRBJ1-1; D is unresolved. The V end was cut by 4 bases, the J end by 6 bases, with 9 bases between. The CDR3 has 12 residues. Germline V gene data show CDR1 as MNHEY and CDR2 as SMNVEV (reference sequence). The CDR3, as DNA: TGTGCCAGCAGTTCCCACGGGGCTGAAGCTTTCTTT. It specifies CASSSHGAEAFF.

The rearrangement uses TRBV5-1 and TRBJ2-1, with 10 bases aligning to TRBD2. Unmatched junction bases numbered 6, after V lost 0 bases and J lost 9 bases. This CDR3 spans 15 amino acids. Germline assignment: CDR1 SGHRS and CDR2 YFSETQ. CDR3 nucleotides: TGCGCCAGCAGCTTGGCTAGCGGGGGACCGGGTGAGCAGTTCTTC. Translated, it gives CASSLASGGPGEQFF.

This clone has just one count. This chain joins TRBV4-3 and TRBJ1-2; D is unclear. Germline CDR1 LGHNA, CDR2 YSLEER. V was shortened by 0 bases and J by 4 bases, with 9 bases between the two germline ends. The CDR3 consists of 14 residues. CDR3 sequence (DNA): TGCGCCAGCAGCCAAGAAAGACGGGTCTATGGCTACACCTTC. This gives the protein CASSQERRVYGYTF.